The entry below gives a single T cell receptor beta chain sequence along with its context. These data originate in a study of shared clonotypes between healthy human individuals. V lost 4 bases, J lost 6 bases, and 11 bases lay in between. This CDR3 is built from 13 residues. The V gene's germline CDR1 is SGHTA and CDR2 FQGTGA. Assay used: immunoSEQ multiplex PCR; TCRdb lists only in-frame clones, some missing. The sample lists roughly 2,500,000 clones, approximately 93% occurring once. This rearrangement joins TRBV7-3 to TRBJ2-3, with unresolved D. The origin of this receptor is a man aged 18 to 30 in good health. Some clones in this sample may be carry-over from other donors' samples. Material: naive CD4+ T cells from PBMCs. Sample subset: CD45RA+ positively selected. The DNA for the CDR3 is TGTGCCAGCAGCTACGACTGGACGGATACGCAGTATTTT. Protein sequence: CASSYDWTDTQYF.